The entry that follows covers one T cell receptor (beta chain) sequence. These data originate in a study of T cells in Graves' hyperthyroidism and ophthalmopathy. Each ophthalmopathy patient scored at least 3 on the Clinical Activity Score and at least 4 on NOSPECS grade, with duration under 3 months. V lost 3 bases and J lost 0; bases outside the gene matches: 3. The length of the CDR3 is 16 residues. Germline V CDR1 and CDR2: DFQATT, SNEGSKA (reference sequence). Amplified TCR beta CDR3 regions came from RNA transcripts. RT-PCR in the first round (using the HTBI primer set) targeted the TCR CDR3. TCRdb reprocessed the multiplex PCR reads via MiXCR and lists one record per CDR3 protein. Of around 620,000 distinct CDR3 sequences in the sample, more than 13% were seen once.

The receptor was isolated from a woman in her late teens or twenties with Graves' ophthalmopathy. Sequenced sample: blood. The chain combines TRBV20-1 with TRBJ2-6; 9 positions agree with TRBD2. CDR3 nucleotides: TGCAGTGCTAGGGTAGCGGGAGCCTCTGGGGCCAACGTCCTGACTTTC. Protein: CSARVAGASGANVLTF.